The source of this TCR beta chain is a study of T cell responses to AZD1222 COVID-19 vaccine. Whole-study context: It was second doses at about 4 or about 12 weeks that were pooled. Study-wide results and caveats: Unmutated variant regions reportedly attract nearly half of all spike-specific TCRs. Spike-specific TCR breadth and depth grew following two AZD1222 doses. There were repertoire samples only from the period after the peak T cell response.

Details on this clone: Antigen specificity is unknown.

TCRdb keeps only in-frame clones here, not all; method: immunoSEQ multiplex PCR. The data contain approximately 190,000 clones, approximately 91% of them seen just once; the ten biggest clones take up more than 0.75%. The CDR3 has 15 amino acids. V shed 8 bases, J shed 0 bases, and the junction held 6 bases outside the gene matches. Germline V CDR1 and CDR2: MNHEY, SVGAGI. The receptor comes from an adult in good health. This chain uses TRBV6-5 with TRBJ2-2, with TRBD1 matching 7 bases. The sample in question was peripheral blood, obtained on day 0 of AZD1222 vaccination. CDR3 residues: CASATGTANTGELFF. For the CDR3, the DNA is TGTGCCAGCGCAACCGGGACAGCGAACACCGGGGAGCTGTTTTTT.